The rows below give T cell receptor beta chains drawn from one sample of a study of blood T cells in healthy people across ages. TCRdb re-analysed the 5' RACE reads in MiXCR, keeping a single row per CDR3 protein. The profile shows roughly 1.6 million distinct CDR3 sequences, roughly 32% of them singletons. The sample comprised blood. These receptors all come from a woman under 40 in good health. Both conserved end residues are part of each CDR3. D genes are given only for firm matches. Clone size is given for some rows only: seen once, a few or many times, or a class if the clone is expanded.

clone_size	v_call	d_call	j_call	cdr3_nt	cdr3_aa
NA	TRBV5-4	TRBD2	TRBJ2-1	TGTGCCAGCAGCTCCGGGCGGGGTAGCGGGAGGGTTGACAATGAGCAGTTCTTC	CASSSGRGSGRVDNEQFF
NA	TRBV6-1	NA	TRBJ2-5	TGTGCCAGCAGCCAATCCGAAGAGACCCAGTACTTC	CASSQSEETQYF
NA	TRBV20-1	NA	TRBJ2-1	TGCAGTGCTAGAGATTCGCGGGTTATTTACAATGAGCAGTTCTTC	CSARDSRVIYNEQFF
once	TRBV6-5	NA	TRBJ1-2	TGTGCCAGCAGTAAAATCCGGGGCCATTTCAGCTACACCTTC	CASSKIRGHFSYTF
few	TRBV20-1	NA	TRBJ2-1	TGCAGTGCTGTGACCCAAAATGAGCAGTTCTTC	CSAVTQNEQFF
many	TRBV5-1	NA	TRBJ2-3	TGCGCCAACCCTAGCGGCACAGATACGCAGTATTTT	CANPSGTDTQYF
NA	TRBV21-1	NA	TRBJ2-4	TGTGCCAGCAGCCTGACGAGGATAGAAAACATTCAGTACTTC	CASSLTRIENIQYF
few	TRBV9	NA	TRBJ2-7	TGTGCCAGCAGCCCCACCCTAAGGGGACACGGCTACGAGCAGTACTTC	CASSPTLRGHGYEQYF
few	TRBV6-1	TRBD2	TRBJ2-7	TGTGCCAGCAGTGTCGGGGCGGGGGGCTTCTACGAGCAGTACTTC	CASSVGAGGFYEQYF
few	TRBV7-9	TRBD1	TRBJ1-1	TGTGCCAGCAGCTTATCGCAGGGGGGCAAGAACACTGAAGCTTTCTTT	CASSLSQGGKNTEAFF
few	TRBV10-1	NA	TRBJ1-2	TGCGCCAGCAGTGCCTACAGAGACGGTGGCTACACCTTC	CASSAYRDGGYTF
NA	TRBV20-1	TRBD2	TRBJ2-1	TGCAGTGCTGAGGGACTAGTAAATGAGCAGTTCTTC	CSAEGLVNEQFF
few	TRBV20-1	NA	TRBJ2-1	TGCAGTGGCCCCGAGCGCTCCTACAATGAGCAGTTCTTC	CSGPERSYNEQFF
NA	TRBV5-4	NA	TRBJ2-3	TGTGCCAGCAGCTTCGAGGGGGGGAAAGATACGCAGTATTTT	CASSFEGGKDTQYF
many	TRBV5-6	TRBD1	TRBJ2-7	TGTGCCAGCAGCCGCCGCGCGACAGGGTTCGGCGAGCAGTACTTC	CASSRRATGFGEQYF
few	TRBV6-2/TRBV6-3	NA	TRBJ2-7	TGTGCCAGCAGCCCTGAACCAGATAAGCAGTACTTC	CASSPEPDKQYF
NA	TRBV20-1	TRBD2	TRBJ2-7	TGCAGTGCTAGCCTCACGCGCGGGGGGGCCTACGAGCAGTACTTC	CSASLTRGGAYEQYF
NA	TRBV9	TRBD2	TRBJ2-3	TGTGCCAGCAGCGGTCTCTCTAGCGGGACAGATACGCAGTATTTT	CASSGLSSGTDTQYF
NA	TRBV27	TRBD1	TRBJ2-7	TGTGCCAGCAGTACAAACAGGGGTCGAGCACACGAGCAGTACTTC	CASSTNRGRAHEQYF
NA	TRBV3-1	NA	TRBJ2-5	TGTGCCAGCAGCCCATTTAAAGGTGGGAAACAAGAGACCCAGTACTTC	CASSPFKGGKQETQYF
NA	TRBV27	TRBD2	TRBJ2-1	TGTGCCAGCACCCGCGGACGAGCGGGAGTTTTCGATGAGCAGTTCTTC	CASTRGRAGVFDEQFF
few	TRBV27	NA	TRBJ1-1	TGTGCCAGCAGTTTAGGACAGTTAGGGGTCGGCACTGAAGCTTTCTTT	CASSLGQLGVGTEAFF
NA	TRBV12-3/TRBV12-4	NA	TRBJ2-2	TGTGCAATCCCGGGGCTTGAAACCGGGGAGCTGTTTTTT	CAIPGLETGELFF
NA	TRBV3-1	TRBD2	TRBJ2-3	TGTGCCAGCAGCCAAGAACGCCCGGGGGAGGCGGGGGGGCGGAGAGATACGCAGTATTTT	CASSQERPGEAGGRRDTQYF
NA	TRBV25-1	TRBD1	TRBJ1-2	TGTGCCAGCAGTGAGCCGGGACAGGGGGGCCGTGGCTACACCTTC	CASSEPGQGGRGYTF
NA	TRBV7-2	TRBD2	TRBJ2-3	TGTGCTGGCAGCTTAGCGGGAGGCTGGAAAGATACGCAGTATTTT	CAGSLAGGWKDTQYF
NA	TRBV4-1	NA	TRBJ1-4	TGCGCCAGCAGCCAAGCACGGGTGGGTGAAAAACTGTTTTTT	CASSQARVGEKLFF
NA	TRBV5-1	TRBD1	TRBJ2-2	TGCGCCAGCAGCAGTTCGACAGGGACCGGGGAGCTGTTTTTT	CASSSSTGTGELFF
NA	TRBV11-1	TRBD1	TRBJ2-5	TGTGCCAGCAGCTTACAACAGGGGGCCAGGGAGACCCAGTACTTC	CASSLQQGARETQYF
NA	TRBV27	TRBD2	TRBJ2-7	TGTGCCAGCAGTTCAGGACTAGCGGAACTTCGGGTGCAGTACTTC	CASSSGLAELRVQYF
NA	TRBV24-1	TRBD1	TRBJ2-3	TGTGCCACCAGTGATTCCGGGACAGGGCCGGGGGGAACGCAGTATTTT	CATSDSGTGPGGTQYF
NA	TRBV20-1	NA	TRBJ2-3	TGCAGTGCTGACAGGCGGACAAAGAGCACAGATACGCAGTATTTT	CSADRRTKSTDTQYF
NA	TRBV20-1	TRBD2	TRBJ2-1	TGCAGTGCTACCAAAGCGGGGGATTACAATGAGCAGTTCTTC	CSATKAGDYNEQFF
few	TRBV6-1	TRBD2	TRBJ2-1	TGTGCCAGCAGTGAAGGAGCGGGAGTAACAAGTGAGCAGTTCTTC	CASSEGAGVTSEQFF
few	TRBV3-1	NA	TRBJ1-1	TGTGCCAGCAGCCAAGAAACCGGGGGGGCTTTCTTT	CASSQETGGAFF
NA	TRBV4-1	NA	TRBJ1-2	TGCGCCAGCAGCAATGACAGGCTCTATGGCTACACCTTC	CASSNDRLYGYTF
NA	TRBV12-3/TRBV12-4	TRBD2	TRBJ2-5	TGTGCCAGCAGTTCATCTAGCGGCCAAGAGACCCAGTACTTC	CASSSSSGQETQYF
NA	TRBV5-4	NA	TRBJ2-3	TGTGCCAGCAGCTTTGACCCCCCAAGTTTAACAGATACGCAGTATTTT	CASSFDPPSLTDTQYF
NA	TRBV11-2	NA	TRBJ2-1	TGTGCCAGCAAACTGACGACCGGGAGAGACTCCTACAATGAGCAGTTCTTC	CASKLTTGRDSYNEQFF
many	TRBV4-2	NA	TRBJ2-7	TGTGCCAGCAGCCAAGATAGAGGGGGGCCTTACGAGCAGTACTTC	CASSQDRGGPYEQYF
NA	TRBV5-1	TRBD2	TRBJ2-7	TGCGCCAGCAGGGGACCGGGACTAGAGGGCCCAAGCTCCTACGAGCAGTACTTC	CASRGPGLEGPSSYEQYF
many	TRBV6-6	NA	TRBJ2-7	TGTGCCAGCAGTTACGGGCAAAACTCCTACGAGCAGTACTTC	CASSYGQNSYEQYF
few	TRBV14	TRBD2	TRBJ2-2	TGTGCCAGCAGCTTTGCAGCGGGACCAACCGGGGAGCTGTTTTTT	CASSFAAGPTGELFF